This T cell receptor beta chain was recovered during a study of T cells after yellow fever vaccination. Trimming took off 3 bases at V and 4 bases at J, with 16 bases between the two ends. CDR3 length equals 15 residues. Per the germline V gene, CDR1 is SGDLS and CDR2 is YYNGEE. TCRdb itself ran the 5' RACE reads through MiXCR, one entry per CDR3 protein. The sample includes 200,000 to 250,000 distinct CDR3 sequences, 2.5% to 3.5% of them seen just once. Study results and caveats: Overall, a small share of clonotypes was seen in both CD4 and CD8 compartments.

In this sample, this clonotype turned up many times. What it binds is not known. The source of this sequence is a man aged 18 to 29 who received the YFV17D yellow fever vaccine. Material: CD4+ T cells sorted from PBMCs, obtained 10 days after the yellow fever booster vaccination. The chain has TRBV9 and TRBJ2-5; possibly TRBD2 for D (5 bases). DNA for the CDR3: TGTGCCAGCAGCGCCCTCGGAGGCGCCGGAGAGACCCAGTACTTC. It is translated as CASSALGGAGETQYF.